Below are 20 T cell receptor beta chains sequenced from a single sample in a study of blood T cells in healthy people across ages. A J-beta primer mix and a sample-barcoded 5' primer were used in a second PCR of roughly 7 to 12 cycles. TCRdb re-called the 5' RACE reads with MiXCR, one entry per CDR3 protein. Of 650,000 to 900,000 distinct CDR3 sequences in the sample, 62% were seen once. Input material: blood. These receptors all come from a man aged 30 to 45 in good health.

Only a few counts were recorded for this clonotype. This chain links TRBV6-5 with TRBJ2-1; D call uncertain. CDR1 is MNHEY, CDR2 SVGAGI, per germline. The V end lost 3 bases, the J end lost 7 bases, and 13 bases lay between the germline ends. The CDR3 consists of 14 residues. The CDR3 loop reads CASSYPAAGNEQFF. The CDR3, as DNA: TGTGCCAGCAGTTATCCCGCCGCCGGGAATGAGCAGTTCTTC.

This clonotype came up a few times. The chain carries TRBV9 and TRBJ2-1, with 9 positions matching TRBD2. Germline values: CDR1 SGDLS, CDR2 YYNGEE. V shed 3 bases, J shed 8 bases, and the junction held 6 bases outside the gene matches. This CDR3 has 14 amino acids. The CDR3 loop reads CASSELTSGDEQFF. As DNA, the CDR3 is TGTGCCAGCAGCGAACTGACTAGCGGCGATGAGCAGTTCTTC.

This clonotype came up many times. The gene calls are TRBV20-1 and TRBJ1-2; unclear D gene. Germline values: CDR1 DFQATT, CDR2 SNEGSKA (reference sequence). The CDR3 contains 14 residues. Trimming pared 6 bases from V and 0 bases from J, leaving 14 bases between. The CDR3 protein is CSAPGAPTNYGYTF. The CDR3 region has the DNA TGCAGTGCGCCCGGAGCTCCAACTAACTATGGCTACACCTTC.

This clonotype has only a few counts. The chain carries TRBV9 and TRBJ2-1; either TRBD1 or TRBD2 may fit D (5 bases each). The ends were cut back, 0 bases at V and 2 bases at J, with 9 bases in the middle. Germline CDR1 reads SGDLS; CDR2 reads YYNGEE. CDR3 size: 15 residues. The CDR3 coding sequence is TGTGCCAGCAGCGTAGACGAGGGGACCTACAATGAGCAGTTCTTC. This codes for CASSVDEGTYNEQFF.

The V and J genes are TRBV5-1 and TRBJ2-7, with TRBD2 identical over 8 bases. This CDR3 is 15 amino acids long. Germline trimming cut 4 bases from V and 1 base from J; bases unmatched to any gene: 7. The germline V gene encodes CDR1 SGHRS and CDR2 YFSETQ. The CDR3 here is CASSLLAGYSYEQYF. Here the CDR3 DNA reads TGCGCCAGCAGCCTTTTAGCGGGGTATTCCTACGAGCAGTACTTC.

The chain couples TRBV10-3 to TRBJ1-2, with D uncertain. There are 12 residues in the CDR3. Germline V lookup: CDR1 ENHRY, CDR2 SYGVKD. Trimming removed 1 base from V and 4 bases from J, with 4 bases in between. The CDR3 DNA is TGTGCCATCAGTGAGTGGGTCTATGGCTACACCTTC. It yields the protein CAISEWVYGYTF.

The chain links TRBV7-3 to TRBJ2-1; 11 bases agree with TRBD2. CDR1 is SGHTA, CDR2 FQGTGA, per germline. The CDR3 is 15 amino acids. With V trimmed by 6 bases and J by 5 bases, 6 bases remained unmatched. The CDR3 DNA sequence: TGTGCCAGCAGTCAGCTAGCGGGGGGTAACAATGAGCAGTTCTTC. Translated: CASSQLAGGNNEQFF.

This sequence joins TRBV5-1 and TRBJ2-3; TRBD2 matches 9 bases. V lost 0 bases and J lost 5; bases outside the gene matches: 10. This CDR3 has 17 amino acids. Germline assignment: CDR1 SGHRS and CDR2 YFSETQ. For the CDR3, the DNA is TGCGCCAGCAGCTTGGAGCGAGGTGGTAGCGGGGGAGATACGCAGTATTTT. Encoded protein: CASSLERGGSGGDTQYF.

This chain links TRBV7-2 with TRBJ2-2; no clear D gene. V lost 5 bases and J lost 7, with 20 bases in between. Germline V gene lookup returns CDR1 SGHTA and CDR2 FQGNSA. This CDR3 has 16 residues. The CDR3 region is CASSHPGRHGGGELFF. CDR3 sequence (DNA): TGTGCCAGCAGCCACCCAGGCCGACACGGTGGCGGGGAGCTGTTTTTT.

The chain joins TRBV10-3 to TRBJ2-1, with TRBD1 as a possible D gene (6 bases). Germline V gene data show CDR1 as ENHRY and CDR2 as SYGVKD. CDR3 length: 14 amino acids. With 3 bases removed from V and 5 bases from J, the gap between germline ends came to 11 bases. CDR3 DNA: TGTGCCATCAGTGACGGGACATCTGACAATGAGCAGTTCTTC. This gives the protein CAISDGTSDNEQFF.

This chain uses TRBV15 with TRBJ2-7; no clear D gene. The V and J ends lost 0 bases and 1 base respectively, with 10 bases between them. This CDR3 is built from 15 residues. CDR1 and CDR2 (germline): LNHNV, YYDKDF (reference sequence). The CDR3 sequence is CATSRDGQLSYEQYF. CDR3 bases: TGTGCCACCAGCAGAGATGGGCAGCTATCCTACGAGCAGTACTTC. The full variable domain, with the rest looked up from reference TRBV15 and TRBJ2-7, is DAMVIQNPRYQVTQFGKPVTLSCSQTLNHNVMYWYQQKSSQAPKLLFHYYDKDFNNEADTPDNFQSRRPNTSFCFLDIRSPGLGDTAMYLCATSRDGQLSYEQYFGPGTRLTVT.

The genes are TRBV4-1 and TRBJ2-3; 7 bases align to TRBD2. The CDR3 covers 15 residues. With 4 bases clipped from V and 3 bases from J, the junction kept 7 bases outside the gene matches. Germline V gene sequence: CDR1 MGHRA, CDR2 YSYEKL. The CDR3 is CASSPSGVRTDTQYF. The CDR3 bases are TGCGCCAGCAGCCCAAGCGGGGTGAGAACAGATACGCAGTATTTT.

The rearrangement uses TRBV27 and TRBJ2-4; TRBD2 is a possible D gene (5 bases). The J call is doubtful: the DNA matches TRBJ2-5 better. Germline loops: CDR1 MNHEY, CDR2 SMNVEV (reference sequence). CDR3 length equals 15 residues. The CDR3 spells CASSLAEAVKETQYF. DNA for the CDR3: TGTGCCAGCAGTTTAGCGGAGGCGGTTAAGGAGACCCAGTACTTC.

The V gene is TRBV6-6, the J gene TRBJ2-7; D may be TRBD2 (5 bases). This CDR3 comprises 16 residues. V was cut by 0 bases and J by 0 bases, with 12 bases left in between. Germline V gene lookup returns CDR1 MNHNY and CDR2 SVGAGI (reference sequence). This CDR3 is CASSYSSAEVSYEQYF. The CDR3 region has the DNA TGTGCCAGCAGTTACTCTAGCGCAGAGGTCTCCTACGAGCAGTACTTC.

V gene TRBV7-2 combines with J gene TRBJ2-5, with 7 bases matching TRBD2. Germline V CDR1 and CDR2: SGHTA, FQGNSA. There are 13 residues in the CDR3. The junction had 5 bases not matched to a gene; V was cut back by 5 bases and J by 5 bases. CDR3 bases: TGTGCCAGCAGCATCGGGGGGAGGGAGACCCAGTACTTC. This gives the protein CASSIGGRETQYF.

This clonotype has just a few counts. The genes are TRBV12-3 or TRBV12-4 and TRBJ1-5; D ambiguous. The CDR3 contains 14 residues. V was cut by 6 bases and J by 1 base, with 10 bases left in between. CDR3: CASSFGLSNQPQHF. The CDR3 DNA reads TGTGCCAGCAGCTTCGGACTGAGCAATCAGCCCCAGCATTTT.

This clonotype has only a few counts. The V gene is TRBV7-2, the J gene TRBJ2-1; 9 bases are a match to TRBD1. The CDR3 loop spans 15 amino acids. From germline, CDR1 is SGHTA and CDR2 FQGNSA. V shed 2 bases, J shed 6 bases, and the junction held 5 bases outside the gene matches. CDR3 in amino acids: CASSLPGTGTNEQFF. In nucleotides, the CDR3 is TGTGCCAGCAGCTTACCCGGGACAGGGACCAATGAGCAGTTCTTC.

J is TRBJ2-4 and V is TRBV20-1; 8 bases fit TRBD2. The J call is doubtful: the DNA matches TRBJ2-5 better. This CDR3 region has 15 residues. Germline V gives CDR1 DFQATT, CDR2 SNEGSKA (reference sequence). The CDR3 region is CSARRGTRGEETQYF. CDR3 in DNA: TGCAGTGCTAGACGAGGGACTAGAGGGGAGGAGACCCAGTACTTC.

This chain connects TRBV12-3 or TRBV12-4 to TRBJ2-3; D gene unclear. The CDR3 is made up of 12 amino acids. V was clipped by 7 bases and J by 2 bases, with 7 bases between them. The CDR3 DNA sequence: TGTGCCAGCACCCCTCTCACAGATACGCAGTATTTT. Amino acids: CASTPLTDTQYF.

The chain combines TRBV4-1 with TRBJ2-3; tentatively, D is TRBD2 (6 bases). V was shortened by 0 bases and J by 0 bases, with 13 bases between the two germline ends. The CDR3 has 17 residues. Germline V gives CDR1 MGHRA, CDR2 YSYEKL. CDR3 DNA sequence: TGCGCCAGCAGCCAAGATCGGGGTAGCGGTAGCACAGATACGCAGTATTTT. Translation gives CASSQDRGSGSTDTQYF.